Following are 30 T cell receptor beta chains from one sample sequenced in a study of cytomegalovirus exposure and HLA in healthy donors. A multiplex PCR was run with 60 Vbeta primers and 13 Jbeta primers. Sequenced by immunoSEQ multiplex PCR; TCRdb stores in-frame clones only, minus some. The table records about 93,000 clones, just over 75% of them present only once. Sequencing was performed on PBMCs. The receptors originated from a man aged 25-45 years in good health and CMV-seronegative.

The chain joins TRBV9 to TRBJ2-7, with D possibly TRBD1 on 6 matching bases. Trimming removed 0 bases from V and 4 bases from J, with 11 bases in between. Germline assignment: CDR1 SGDLS and CDR2 YYNGEE. The CDR3 consists of 14 residues. The CDR3 is CASSVGTEDYEQYF. CDR3 sequence (DNA): TGTGCCAGCAGCGTAGGGACAGAGGATTACGAGCAGTACTTC.

The rearrangement uses TRBV4-2 and TRBJ2-7; 8 bases are shared with TRBD1. This CDR3 has 14 amino acids. CDR1 and CDR2 (germline): LGHNA, YNFKEQ. The J segment lost 3 bases and the V segment lost 1 base, leaving 2 bases of the junction unmatched. CDR3 in DNA: TGTGCCAGCAGCCAAGGACAGGGGTTCTACGAGCAGTACGTC. It specifies CASSQGQGFYEQYV.

The gene calls are TRBV12-5 and TRBJ1-1; D is unclear. This CDR3 is built from 11 residues. CDR1 is LGHNT and CDR2 is FRNRAP in the germline V gene. Trimming took off 0 bases at V and 7 bases at J, with 3 bases between the two ends. CDR3 amino acids: CASGLVREAFF. DNA for the CDR3: TGTGCTAGTGGTTTGGTCCGTGAAGCTTTCTTT.

This rearrangement joins TRBV9 to TRBJ2-2; TRBD2 aligns across 10 bases. Germline CDR1 SGDLS, CDR2 YYNGEE. The CDR3 consists of 16 residues. J gave up 4 bases and V 0 bases, and 3 bases lay outside the gene matches. CDR3 residues: CASSVESGGVTGELFF. As DNA, the CDR3 is TGTGCCAGCAGCGTAGAGAGCGGGGGGGTCACCGGGGAGCTGTTTTTT.

The chain has TRBV7-4 and TRBJ1-5; 7 bases agree with TRBD1. The CDR3 has 18 amino acids. V trimming: 3 bases; J trimming: 0 bases; junction bases outside the gene matches: 11. Germline V gene data show CDR1 as SGHVT and CDR2 as SQSDAQ. The CDR3: CASSFFLWDRDSNQPQHF. The CDR3, as DNA: TGTGCCAGCAGCTTCTTTCTTTGGGACAGAGATAGCAATCAGCCCCAGCATTTT.

V and J are TRBV6-1 and TRBJ1-5; D is perhaps TRBD1 (6 bases). Trimming pared 6 bases from V and 1 base from J, leaving 13 bases between. The length of the CDR3 is 15 residues. Germline V gives CDR1 MNHNS, CDR2 SASEGT. CDR3 coding DNA: TGTGCCAGCAGCCAAATACAGGGCAGCAATCAGCCCCAGCATTTT. Encoded protein: CASSQIQGSNQPQHF.

The table lists this clone with a count of one. The chain uses TRBV5-8 and TRBJ2-3; TRBD1 agrees at 10 bases. CDR3 size: 15 residues. Germline CDR1 and CDR2: SGHTS and YDEGEE. V was clipped by 2 bases and J by 5 bases; unmatched bases: 5. The CDR3 region is CASSFGQGVLDTQYF. The CDR3 DNA reads as TGTGCCAGCAGCTTTGGACAGGGGGTTTTAGATACGCAGTATTTT.

The chain has TRBV5-1 and TRBJ2-2, with D possibly TRBD2 on 5 matching bases. CDR1 and CDR2 (germline): SGHRS, YFSETQ. The CDR3 loop spans 16 amino acids. Between the trimmed V and J ends, which lost 1 base and 0 bases, there was a span of 10 bases. Written as DNA, the CDR3 is TGCGCCAGCAGCTTGACGGGATACGCGAACACCGGGGAGCTGTTTTTT. Translated: CASSLTGYANTGELFF.

Only one count was recorded for this clone. The gene calls are TRBV19 and TRBJ2-7, with 8 bases lining up with TRBD1. The germline V gene encodes CDR1 LNHDA and CDR2 SQIVND (reference sequence). The CDR3 extends over 15 amino acids. Trimming removed 3 bases from V and 3 bases from J; junction bases left unmatched: 7. CDR3 sequence: CASSISGQGFYEQYF. CDR3 sequence (DNA): TGTGCCAGTAGTATTAGCGGACAGGGATTCTACGAGCAGTACTTC. Full variable domain (missing parts from reference TRBV19 and TRBJ2-7): DGGITQSPKYLFRKEGQNVTLSCEQNLNHDAMYWYRQDPGQGLRLIYYSQIVNDFQKGDIAEGYSVSREKKESFPLTVTSAQKNPTAFYLCASSISGQGFYEQYFGPGTRLTVT.

This clone was seen a handful of times. The chain joins TRBV19 to TRBJ2-4; TRBD2 matches 12 bases. CDR3 length equals 19 residues. The germline CDR1 and CDR2 sequences are LNHDA and SQIVND (reference sequence). V gave up 0 bases and J gave up 1 base; unmatched junction bases: 7. The CDR3 reads CASSIELAGGRMAKNIQYF. The CDR3, as DNA: TGTGCCAGTAGTATAGAGCTAGCGGGGGGGCGGATGGCCAAAAACATTCAGTACTTC.

The rearrangement uses TRBV11-2 and TRBJ2-7; 9 nucleotides align to TRBD1. Trimming at V came to 5 bases and at J to 2 bases, leaving 4 bases not matched to a gene. This CDR3 is built from 14 residues. Germline CDR1 SGHAT, CDR2 FQNNGV. CDR3 nucleotides: TGTGCCAGCAGCCCGGGACAGGGAACCTACGAGCAGTACGTC. Encoded protein: CASSPGQGTYEQYV.

This chain connects TRBV5-1 to TRBJ1-1; 7 positions match TRBD1. CDR1 and CDR2 (germline): SGHRS, YFSETQ. The V segment lost 5 bases and the J segment 1 base; nucleotides outside the gene matches: 2. The CDR3 runs 13 residues. The DNA of the CDR3 is TGCGCCAGCAGGGGGGACAGGAACACTGAAGCTTTCTTT. Translating gives CASRGDRNTEAFF.

This clone was counted a few times. The gene calls are TRBV2 and TRBJ1-1, with 7 bases aligning to TRBD1. Per germline, CDR1 SNHLY and CDR2 FYNNEI. The V gene end was trimmed by 5 bases and the J gene end by 5 bases; junction bases not matched to a gene: 8. The CDR3 has 14 residues. CDR3 amino acids: CASSPEGAGTEAFF. The CDR3 nucleotides are TGTGCCAGCAGTCCCGAGGGGGCGGGTACTGAAGCTTTCTTT.

This clone was seen only once. V and J are TRBV7-2 and TRBJ2-7; tentative D call: TRBD2 (5 bases). Germline loops: CDR1 SGHTA, CDR2 FQGNSA. The V end lost 6 bases, the J end lost 2 bases, and 14 bases lay between the germline ends. The CDR3 contains 14 residues. The chain's CDR3 is CASSPPSGAYEQYF. The CDR3 nucleotides read TGTGCCAGCAGTCCCCCTTCCGGGGCCTACGAGCAGTACTTC.

The chain combines TRBV7-8 with TRBJ2-6, with D perhaps TRBD2 (5 bases). This CDR3 has 16 residues. The V gene's germline CDR1 is SGHVS and CDR2 FQNEAQ. The V end lost 1 base, the J end lost 4 bases, and 11 bases lay between the germline ends. The CDR3 region has the DNA TGTGCCAGCAGCTTAGATGTGGGAGCAGGGGCCAACGTCCTGACTTTC. Translating gives CASSLDVGAGANVLTF. The whole variable domain, remainder taken from reference TRBV7-8 and TRBJ2-6, is GAGVSQSPRYKVAKRGQDVALRCDPISGHVSLFWYQQALGQGPEFLTYFQNEAQLDKSGLPSDRFFAERPEGSVSTLKIQRTQQEDSAVYLCASSLDVGAGANVLTFGAGSRLTVL.

The chain has TRBV7-9 and TRBJ1-3; a weak D match, TRBD1 (5 bases). V was cut by 5 bases and J by 0 bases, with 14 bases left in between. Germline CDR1 reads SEHNR; CDR2 reads FQNEAQ (reference sequence). The CDR3 has 16 amino acids. CDR3 DNA: TGTGCCAGCAGCCGGTTACAGGTCCTCTCTGGAAACACCATATATTTT. The encoded protein is CASSRLQVLSGNTIYF.

The V call is TRBV6-1, the J call TRBJ1-5; D possibly corresponds to TRBD1 (6 bases). The ends were cut back, 1 base at V and 7 bases at J, with 11 bases in the middle. Germline V CDR1 and CDR2: MNHNS, SASEGT. The CDR3 is made up of 14 amino acids. DNA for the CDR3: TGTGCCAGCAGTGAAGGAGGGCAGGGGCAGCCCCAGCATTTT. Its translation is CASSEGGQGQPQHF.

This chain uses TRBV5-1 with TRBJ1-4; D remains ambiguous. The V end lost 2 bases, the J end lost 7 bases, and 18 bases lay between the germline ends. This CDR3 spans 16 amino acids. Germline assignment: CDR1 SGHRS and CDR2 YFSETQ. The CDR3 DNA is TGCGCCAGCAGCTTTTCGATGGGAGGGCGAAGTGAAAAACTGTTTTTT. Its translation is CASSFSMGGRSEKLFF.

This chain links TRBV6-4 with TRBJ2-5; 8 bases line up with TRBD1. With 3 bases clipped from V and 1 base from J, the junction kept 7 bases outside the gene matches. Per the germline V gene, CDR1 is MRHNA and CDR2 is SNTAGT. The CDR3 has 16 residues. DNA of the CDR3: TGTGCCAGCAGTGAATGGCAGACAGGGGTCCAAGAGACCCAGTACTTC. Its translation is CASSEWQTGVQETQYF.

The chain has TRBV27 and TRBJ2-4; D is unresolved. The CDR3 consists of 17 residues. With 5 bases removed from V and 0 bases from J, the gap between germline ends came to 17 bases. Germline CDR1 is MNHEY and CDR2 is SMNVEV (reference sequence). Here the CDR3 DNA reads TGTGCCAGCAGTCGCCGAGGCAGTGTCCTAGCCAAAAACATTCAGTACTTC. Translation: CASSRRGSVLAKNIQYF.

The chain uses TRBV4-3 and TRBJ2-7; TRBD1 agrees at 8 bases. With V trimmed by 3 bases and J by 3 bases, 10 bases remained unmatched. Germline V gives CDR1 LGHNA, CDR2 YSLEER. CDR3 length: 16 amino acids. CDR3: CASSQTGDLFYYEQYF. CDR3 bases: TGCGCCAGCAGCCAGACAGGGGACCTATTTTACTACGAGCAGTACTTC.

This clone was counted once. The chain recombines TRBV5-4 with TRBJ2-5; 11 positions match TRBD1. The V and J ends lost 4 bases and 5 bases, in that order; junction bases with no gene match: 7. Per germline, CDR1 SGHNT and CDR2 YYREEE (reference sequence). This CDR3 is built from 15 residues. The CDR3: CASSQGQGAGETQYF. For the CDR3, the DNA is TGTGCCAGCAGCCAAGGACAGGGGGCCGGGGAGACCCAGTACTTC.

The genes are TRBV4-1 and TRBJ2-5, with TRBD2 as a possible D gene (6 bases). This CDR3 is 19 amino acids long. V was shortened by 6 bases and J by 0 bases, with 26 bases between the two germline ends. In germline, CDR1 is MGHRA, CDR2 YSYEKL. CDR3 DNA sequence: TGCGCCAGCAGGCAGAGGCCTCTAGTCACGGGAGAGCACCAAGAGACCCAGTACTTC. Its protein product is CASRQRPLVTGEHQETQYF.

This chain links TRBV7-9 with TRBJ2-7; D is unresolved. The CDR3 runs 14 residues. Trimming left V 4 bases short and J 0 bases short, with 10 bases between. Germline V gene data show CDR1 as SEHNR and CDR2 as FQNEAQ (reference sequence). CDR3 sequence reads: CASSSGSSSYEQYF. The CDR3 DNA follows: TGTGCCAGCAGCTCCGGTAGCAGCTCCTACGAGCAGTACTTC.

The chain links TRBV9 to TRBJ2-2; 10 nucleotides match TRBD1. Germline V gene lookup returns CDR1 SGDLS and CDR2 YYNGEE. The CDR3 totals 15 residues. The V gene end was trimmed by 4 bases and the J gene end by 7 bases; junction bases not matched to a gene: 7. The CDR3, as DNA: TGTGCCAGCAGCTTGAGACAGGGGGCTGGCGGGGAGCTGTTTTTT. Translation: CASSLRQGAGGELFF.

Details on this clone: One end of the junction fails to match germline, which may point to a read error. The V and J genes are TRBV7-9 and TRBJ2-5, with TRBD2 matching over 7 bases. The V gene's germline CDR1 is SEHNR and CDR2 FQNEAQ (reference sequence). The CDR3 sequence is 15 residues long. The CDR3 region has the DNA TGTTCCAGCAGCTTACTAGCGTATGAGCAAGAGACCCAGTACTTC. It codes for CSSSLLAYEQETQYF.

The CDR3 DNA reads TGTGCCAGCAGCCATAGCGGGGGGTATTACAATGAGCAGTTCTTC. It codes for CASSHSGGYYNEQFF. The chain joins TRBV5-4 to TRBJ2-1, with TRBD2 identical over 10 bases. V shed 4 bases, J shed 4 bases, and the junction held 5 bases outside the gene matches. Germline values: CDR1 SGHNT, CDR2 YYREEE (reference sequence). The CDR3 has 15 residues.

This clone showed up just once. V gene TRBV19 combines with J gene TRBJ1-2; a possible D gene is TRBD1 (6 bases). This CDR3 spans 15 amino acids. Trimming took off 3 bases at V and 3 bases at J, with 14 bases between the two ends. CDR1 is LNHDA and CDR2 is SQIVND in the germline V gene (reference sequence). This CDR3 is CASSIDTGMYYGYTF. DNA for the CDR3: TGTGCCAGTAGTATCGATACAGGGATGTACTATGGCTACACCTTC.

This rearrangement joins TRBV4-1 to TRBJ2-5, with 8 bases lining up with TRBD2. CDR1 and CDR2 (germline): MGHRA, YSYEKL. The CDR3 is made up of 15 amino acids. The trim removed 1 base at V and 5 bases at J, leaving 6 bases unmatched. The CDR3 region is CASSQGPGGVETQYF. The DNA for the CDR3 is TGCGCCAGCAGCCAAGGGCCCGGGGGGGTGGAGACCCAGTACTTC.

This chain joins TRBV9 and TRBJ1-1, with 11 bases identical to TRBD1. After removal of 4 bases from V and 5 bases from J, the junction contained 7 bases not matched to a gene. CDR3 length: 15 residues. Germline V CDR1 and CDR2: SGDLS, YYNGEE. The CDR3 loop is CASSSRTGGLTEAFF. CDR3 coding DNA: TGTGCCAGCAGCTCCCGGACAGGGGGCTTGACTGAAGCTTTCTTT.